This T cell receptor (beta chain) was obtained from a study of CXCR3-negative and CXCR3-positive naive CD8 T cells. General study results and limits: When CXCR3-positive naive cells were set against CXCR3-negative naive cells, the former had more hydrophobic TRB CDR3s.

Of note for this clonotype: The target antigen is unknown.

The germline gives CDR1 LNHNV, CDR2 YYDKDF (reference sequence). This CDR3 has 15 amino acids. The libraries of TRB cDNA were prepared using 5' RACE with UMI labels. TCRdb processed the 5' RACE reads again and assigns one entry to each CDR3 protein, with no DNA. Its listing shows 120,000 to 150,000 distinct CDR3 sequences. Sample: naive CXCR3+ CD8+ T cells from blood. Noted subset: CD45RO-CCR7+CD27+CD95- naive CD8+ T cells expressing CXCR3 (TNR3+). The source of this sequence is a human donor in good health. Some clones in this sample may be carry-over from other donors' samples. The rearrangement joins TRBV15 to TRBJ2-5; lacking DNA, the TRBD1 call made by TCRdb goes unchecked. CDR3 residues: CATSARQGPQETQYF.